The text below deals with one T cell receptor (beta chain). This clonotype has ten or more counts. What this receptor recognizes is not known. Per-nucleotide qualities are absent, and no much larger clonotype sits a single base away. The data originate from a study of regulatory T cells in long-lasting Graves disease (dated by TCRdb to about 2021). About the investigation overall: Newly diagnosed Graves' disease patients had taken antithyroid drugs for less than 3 months. The study was registered as a clinical trial and conducted in China. TCR sequencing covered around 13 persistent and roughly 20 newly diagnosed Graves' disease patients, about 35 samples in total. This study used TCR sequencing and RNA sequencing of peripheral blood to compare persistent Graves' disease patients against newly diagnosed Graves' disease patients. On the study overall, not on this receptor specifically: Because the primary lesion, thyroid tissue, could not be accessed, the study looked at peripheral blood alone. Patients with persistent disease shared more public clonotypes (under 3,000) than newly diagnosed patients did (approximately 970). Preferential use of TRBV28, TRBJ1-2 and TRBJ2-5 was observed in persistent disease, whereas TRBV20-1 and TRBJ2-1 were favored in newly diagnosed disease. Only the TCR beta chain was sequenced and analyzed. Compared with newly diagnosed patients, patients with persistent Graves' disease had lower TCR Shannon entropy and fewer highly expanded clones, which suggests clonal expansion. The authors acknowledged the small sample size as a limitation that may reduce accuracy.

The time point label corresponds to: newly diagnosed GD, antithyroid drugs for less than 3 months. RNA was extracted from PBMCs in TRIzol for both TCR sequencing and RNA sequencing. The diagnosis of Graves' disease was made according to American Thyroid Association guidelines. The patients came from an endocrinology department in Xi'an, China. Each patient gave roughly 8.4 milliliters of peripheral blood, collected in an EDTA anticoagulant tube. PBMCs were isolated by Ficoll Paque Plus density gradient separation without further T cell sorting. An Agilent 2100 Bioanalyzer and agarose gel were used to assess RNA quality, and a NanoDrop 2000 was used to measure RNA concentration. Library generation was performed with multiplex PCR. Sequencing instrument: Illumina HiSeq 4000. TCR beta libraries were built with iRepertoire HTBI primers and Arm-PCR amplification of CDR3 regions. Gel purification was performed on PCR products prior to sequencing. On the study's bioinformatics: Gene usage analysis of CDR3 amino acid clonotypes relied on the 60 or so TRBV and 14 TRBJ segments identified across samples. Filtered high-quality paired reads were merged into contigs using COPE and FqMerger. BLAST was used to align contigs to IMGT TRBV, TRBD and TRBJ reference genes, with CDR3 defined following IMGT. Any clonotype with a frequency above 0.1% was classified as a highly expanded clone. Shannon entropy served as the measure of repertoire diversity, while the Gini coefficient captured V-J evenness. Clonotypes shared by more than one individual were considered public. The public reads were run again by TCRdb, first through fastp at Q25 and then through MiXCR, and only productive beta chains were kept. Rows are combined by CDR3 protein, so each entry shows the most common genes and DNA. The V and J calls follow TCRdb's processing rather than the paper's. In all, the sample holds hundreds of thousands of distinct CDR3 sequences, and over 15% of those were seen once. Around 37% of the sample is held by the ten biggest clonotypes.

The CDR3 contains 15 residues, cysteine and phenylalanine counted. The read is trimmed to its CDR3 DNA, 45 bases read in frame from base 1. The germline V gene (reference sequence) provides CDR1 LNHDA and CDR2 SQIVND. Deletion took 7 bases off V and 0 bases off J, with a span of 13 bases between the germline ends. The chain couples TRBV19 to TRBJ1-3, with no reliable assignment of the D segment. This specimen consisted of peripheral blood mononuclear cells (PBMCs), obtained at new diagnosis, from a patient treated with antithyroid drugs. This receptor was identified in a female donor with Graves disease. Read as DNA, the sequence is TGTGCCAGTACAGGAATTCACTCCTCTGGAAACACCATATATTTT. Its protein product is CASTGIHSSGNTIYF.